This entry describes one TCR beta chain. This record belongs to a study of T-cell reconstitution after alpha-beta-depleted transplantation in children. Looked up from germline, CDR1 is DFQATT and CDR2 is SNEGSKA (reference sequence). The CDR3 consists of 13 residues. V lost 3 bases to trimming and J lost 6 bases, with 12 bases between them. Unique molecular identifiers were used to barcode this TCRbeta library. From the PCR reads, TCRdb called clonotypes with MiXCR, one entry per CDR3 protein. This table has some 530,000 distinct CDR3 sequences, about 12% appearing once. Specimen: PBMCs from the stem cell graft donor, collected from the stem cell graft. The rearrangement uses TRBV20-1 and TRBJ1-5; no firm D call. This clonotype was obtained from a human donor who donated a stem cell graft to a child with combined immunodeficiency. CDR3 nucleotides: TGCAGTGCTAGGATAGAGGGTATTCAGCCCCAGCATTTT. Protein: CSARIEGIQPQHF.